What follows are 15 T cell receptor beta chains derived from one specimen sequenced in a study of cytomegalovirus exposure and HLA in healthy donors. Both 60 Vbeta primers and 13 Jbeta primers went into the PCR. Data came from immunoSEQ multiplex PCR; TCRdb stores just in-frame clones and leaves some out. The data contain about 110,000 clones, around 72% of them seen just once; the ten biggest clones take up 14%. Sequences were obtained from PBMCs. The receptors stem from a woman aged 40 to 50 in good health and CMV-seropositive.

The V and J genes are TRBV21-1 and TRBJ2-7; the D call in the table, TRBD1, was not verified against the DNA. TRBV21-1 is given as a pseudogene. This CDR3 has 16 residues. The CDR3 here is CASSKTPRDTSYEQYF. DNA for the CDR3: TGTGCCAGCAGCAAAACCCCTAGGGACACCAGCTACGAGCAGTACTTC.

This chain uses TRBV6-1 with TRBJ1-1; a weak D match, TRBD1 (5 bases). The CDR3 consists of 13 residues. Germline assignment: CDR1 MNHNS and CDR2 SASEGT. V lost 7 bases and J lost 3, with 12 bases in between. The CDR3 DNA is TGTGCCAGCATTCTAGGACAATACACTGAAGCTTTCTTT. It specifies CASILGQYTEAFF.

The chain joins TRBV5-1 to TRBJ1-2, with 9 bases aligning to TRBD1. Trimming removed 4 bases from V and 4 bases from J; junction bases left unmatched: 8. Per germline, CDR1 SGHRS and CDR2 YFSETQ. The CDR3 totals 15 residues. CDR3 nucleotides: TGCGCCAGCAGCGTGGGAACGGACAGGGGCTATGGCTACACCTTC. Protein: CASSVGTDRGYGYTF.

The chain carries TRBV5-1 and TRBJ2-1, with D possibly matching TRBD1 (6 bases). CDR1 is SGHRS, CDR2 YFSETQ, per germline. Trimming took 4 bases from V and 5 from J, leaving 10 bases between them. The CDR3 loop spans 13 amino acids. The CDR3 protein is CASSLWTDNEQFF. CDR3 coding DNA: TGCGCCAGCAGCCTATGGACAGACAATGAGCAGTTCTTC.

This clone was counted between two and nine times. The V gene is TRBV5-6, the J gene TRBJ1-6; 7 nucleotides align to TRBD1. CDR3 length: 13 residues. CDR1 is SGHDT and CDR2 is YYEEEE in the germline V gene. The junction had 2 bases not matched to a gene; V was cut back by 4 bases and J by 7 bases. In nucleotides, the CDR3 is TGTGCCAGCAGCGTGGGACAGAATTCACCCCTCCACTTT. Translation: CASSVGQNSPLHF.

With respect to this clone: Distinct nucleotide sequences in the sample also encode this CDR3. V is TRBV29-1 and J is TRBJ1-6; D might be TRBD1 (5 bases). This CDR3 contains 15 residues. CDR1 is SQVTM, CDR2 ANQGSEA, per germline. Trimming left V 7 bases short and J 10 bases short, with 23 bases between. The CDR3 nucleotides read TGCAGCGCCAAATCGGTCAGGGTAGGTAACTCACCCCTCCACTTT. This codes for CSAKSVRVGNSPLHF.

This chain uses TRBV5-1 with TRBJ1-2; D is unclear. CDR3 length: 13 residues. V shed 0 bases and J shed 6 bases, with 9 bases lying between them. In germline, CDR1 is SGHRS, CDR2 YFSETQ. The CDR3 here is CASSLDSWHGYTF. In nucleotides, the CDR3 is TGCGCCAGCAGCTTGGACAGCTGGCATGGCTACACCTTC.

The chain is built from TRBV6-4 and TRBJ2-5, with no clear D. Per germline, CDR1 MRHNA and CDR2 SNTAGT. The CDR3 is 14 residues long. Trimming took off 6 bases at V and 6 bases at J, with 17 bases between the two ends. In DNA form, the CDR3 reads TGTGCCAGCAGATTCCCGGGTCCCTCCCAGACCCAGTACTTC. The encoded protein is CASRFPGPSQTQYF.

This sequence joins TRBV5-1 and TRBJ2-1; the D is unclear. This CDR3 has 11 residues. V was pared by 1 base and J by 7 bases, with 3 bases between. Germline CDR1 reads SGHRS; CDR2 reads YFSETQ. The CDR3 bases are TGCGCCAGCAGCTTGCGTAATGAGCAGTTCTTC. Translation: CASSLRNEQFF.

This clone was recorded a few times. The chain is built from TRBV2 and TRBJ2-6, with TRBD1 matching 7 bases. The V gene's germline CDR1 is SNHLY and CDR2 FYNNEI. V shed 0 bases, J shed 0 bases, and the junction held 5 bases outside the gene matches. The CDR3 is made up of 18 amino acids. This chain's CDR3 is CASSEAGTAGSGANVLTF. In DNA form, the CDR3 reads TGTGCCAGCAGTGAAGCGGGGACAGCCGGCTCTGGGGCCAACGTCCTGACTTTC.

The V gene is TRBV7-2, the J gene TRBJ1-2, with a possible D match to TRBD1 (5 bases). V gave up 2 bases and J gave up 0 bases, with 10 bases separating them. Germline CDR1 reads SGHTA; CDR2 reads FQGNSA. This CDR3 is built from 15 residues. The CDR3 DNA reads TGTGCCAGCAGCTTATTGCAGGGCGCTAACTATGGCTACACCTTC. This translates into CASSLLQGANYGYTF.

The genes are TRBV2 and TRBJ1-1; possibly TRBD1 for D (6 bases). The CDR3 contains 13 residues. Trimming cost V 1 base and J 4 bases, with 7 bases left between them. Germline assignment: CDR1 SNHLY and CDR2 FYNNEI. For the CDR3, the DNA is TGTGCCAGCAGTGAAGTAGGGGGCACTGAAGCTTTCTTT. Translated: CASSEVGGTEAFF.

The V and J genes are TRBV4-2 and TRBJ1-3, with 10 positions matching TRBD1. After removal of 3 bases from V and 0 bases from J, the junction contained 5 bases not matched to a gene. This CDR3 is 17 amino acids long. Germline-derived CDR1 and CDR2 are LGHNA and YNFKEQ. The CDR3 here is CASSHLGQGVSGNTIYF. The CDR3 coding sequence is TGTGCCAGCAGCCACCTAGGACAGGGGGTCTCTGGAAACACCATATATTTT.

J is TRBJ2-7 and V is TRBV27; 10 nucleotides agree with TRBD2. The CDR3 consists of 15 residues. Germline assignment: CDR1 MNHEY and CDR2 SMNVEV (reference sequence). Losses at the gene ends were 3 bases for V and 3 bases for J; bases not matched to a gene: 5. This CDR3 reads CASSFVPSGGYEQYF. In DNA, the CDR3 is TGTGCCAGCAGTTTTGTGCCTAGCGGGGGCTACGAGCAGTACTTC.

V gene TRBV5-1 combines with J gene TRBJ2-1, with 9 nucleotides matching TRBD2. The junction had 1 base not matched to a gene; V was cut back by 3 bases and J by 0 bases. The CDR3 spans 15 residues. Germline loops: CDR1 SGHRS, CDR2 YFSETQ. The CDR3 region is CASSSSGASYNEQFF. The CDR3 DNA follows: TGCGCCAGCAGCTCTAGCGGGGCCTCCTACAATGAGCAGTTCTTC.